What follows are 9 T cell receptor beta chains derived from one specimen sequenced in a study of blood T cell repertoires in COVID-19 (TCRdb year 2020). The library was generated by the immunoSEQ multiplex PCR assay. TCRdb's version of the immuneACCESS table is confined to in-frame rearrangements and falls short of the full clone set. An unresolved V gene accounts for under half of the shortfall where checked; the remainder is of unknown origin. This sample is represented by some 10,000 clones; nearly 90% of them were singletons. Around 9.1% of the sample is held by the ten biggest clonotypes. Material for sequencing was peripheral blood. These receptors originate from a human donor in a cohort sampled during active COVID-19.

The CDR3 protein is CASSGLISGELFF. DNA for the CDR3: TGTGCCAGCAGTGGGCTTATCTCCGGGGAGCTGTTTTTT. V is TRBV6-6 and J is TRBJ2-2, with D unresolved. Between the trimmed V and J ends, which lost 5 bases and 6 bases, there was a span of 10 bases. CDR3 length equals 13 residues. The germline CDR1 and CDR2 sequences are MNHNY and SVGAGI (reference sequence).

The CDR3, as DNA: TGTGCCAGCAGCTCCCCGGGACTAGCGGTCTACGAGCAGTACTTC. This gives the protein CASSSPGLAVYEQYF. The chain recombines TRBV7-2 with TRBJ2-7; 11 positions match TRBD2. The CDR3 spans 15 residues. Germline V gene data show CDR1 as SGHTA and CDR2 as FQGNSA. V shed 4 bases and J 3 bases; nucleotides not matched to a gene: 5. The full variable domain, with the rest looked up from reference TRBV7-2 and TRBJ2-7, is GAGVSQSPSNKVTEKGKDVELRCDPISGHTALYWYRQSLGQGLEFLIYFQGNSAPDKSGLPSDRFSAERTGGSVSTLTIQRTQQEDSAVYLCASSSPGLAVYEQYFGPGTRLTVT.

The chain has TRBV5-1 and TRBJ1-6, with 7 bases matching TRBD1. The germline CDR1 and CDR2 sequences are SGHRS and YFSETQ. This CDR3 is 13 amino acids long. The junction had 3 bases not matched to a gene; V was cut back by 5 bases and J by 7 bases. This chain's CDR3 is CASSGGGNSPLHF. The CDR3 coding sequence is TGCGCCAGCAGTGGAGGGGGCAATTCACCCCTCCACTTT.

The chain uses TRBV9 and TRBJ1-2; 9 nucleotides agree with TRBD1. Germline CDR1 and CDR2: SGDLS and YYNGEE. V gave up 3 bases and J gave up 4 bases; unmatched junction bases: 16. The CDR3 extends over 18 amino acids. In DNA form, the CDR3 reads TGTGCCAGCAGCGGCGGAGGGACAGGGCAGGGGTTGGGCTATGGCTACACCTTC. This translates into CASSGGGTGQGLGYGYTF.

CDR3 residues: CASSVTAANTGELFF. Written as DNA, the CDR3 is TGTGCCAGCAGCGTGACAGCCGCAAACACCGGGGAGCTGTTTTTT. This chain uses TRBV7-2 with TRBJ2-2; tentatively, D is TRBD1 (5 bases). CDR3 size: 15 residues. In germline, CDR1 is SGHTA, CDR2 FQGNSA. V gave up 5 bases and J gave up 2 bases, with 12 bases separating them.

As to this clone: Compared with germline, one end of the junction differs, possibly owing to a read error. This chain connects TRBV7-7 to TRBJ1-3; perhaps TRBD1 as D (5 bases). This CDR3 is built from 16 residues. Looked up from germline, CDR1 is SSHAT and CDR2 is FNYEAQ (reference sequence). The DNA for the CDR3 is TGTGCTAGCAGCTTAGGGGCCCCCGGCTCTGGAAACACCATATATTTT. Translating gives CASSLGAPGSGNTIYF.

This clone was seen more than once but under ten times. The chain couples TRBV6-5 to TRBJ2-7; a possible D gene is TRBD2 (7 bases). The V end lost 6 bases, the J end lost 2 bases, and 11 bases lay between the germline ends. The CDR3 totals 13 residues. Germline V gene data show CDR1 as MNHEY and CDR2 as SVGAGI. This CDR3 is CASREGGTYEQYF. DNA of the CDR3: TGTGCCAGCAGGGAGGGGGGGACCTACGAGCAGTACTTC.

The chain couples TRBV4-1 to TRBJ2-5, with 9 bases aligning to TRBD2. The CDR3 runs 18 residues. V lost 1 base and J lost 2; bases outside the gene matches: 11. The V gene's germline CDR1 is MGHRA and CDR2 YSYEKL. CDR3 DNA: TGCGCCAGCAGCCAAGGCCCGAGCGGGGGGAGTGGGCAAGAGACCCAGTACTTC. It encodes CASSQGPSGGSGQETQYF.

This chain links TRBV19 with TRBJ1-5; the D is unclear. Trimming removed 2 bases from V and 5 bases from J, with 7 bases in between. The germline V gene has CDR1 LNHDA and CDR2 SQIVND (reference sequence). The CDR3 consists of 13 residues. The CDR3 DNA sequence: TGTGCCAGTAGTATATTGGCAGATCAGCCCCAGCATTTT. Translating it yields CASSILADQPQHF.